The following is a T cell receptor beta chain sequence with its context. Its target is not known. Sequenced by immunoSEQ multiplex PCR; TCRdb stores in-frame clones only, minus some. This table has 70,000 to 90,000 clones, about 90% appearing once. The data stem from a study of OX40 agonist ivuxolimab in advanced cancers. The wider study: Participants, 82.7% male, averaged 60 years of age, ranging from roughly 23 to 90. Of the participants, 40% had some prior anti-PD-1, anti-PD-L1 or anti-CTLA-4 therapy, which was allowed. Study-level points and caveats: CD4+ and CD8+ blood T cells expanded clonally by week 6 at 0.1 to 3.0 mg/kg. On average, a greater number of expanded clones characterised CD8+ T cells relative to CD4+.

The germline CDR1 and CDR2 sequences are KGHSH and LQKENI. With 2 bases removed from V and 7 bases from J, the gap between germline ends came to 9 bases. The CDR3 extends over 12 amino acids. This sequence was found in an adult with an advanced solid tumor such as melanoma, head and neck, liver or kidney cancer. Here the sequenced sample was CD4+ or CD8+ T cells sorted from blood, taken in a trial of the OX40 agonist ivuxolimab. The chain combines TRBV18 with TRBJ2-7, with D perhaps TRBD1 or TRBD2 (6 bases each). CDR3 amino acids: CASSPTGREQYF. The CDR3 DNA is TGTGCCAGCTCACCAACAGGGAGGGAGCAGTACTTC. The full variable domain, in which reference TRBV18 and TRBJ2-7 provide the parts outside the CDR3, is NAGVMQNPRHLVRRRGQEARLRCSPMKGHSHVYWYRQLPEEGLKFMVYLQKENIIDESGMPKERFSAEFPKEGPSILRIQQVVRGDSAAYFCASSPTGREQYFGPGTRLTVT.